This TCR beta chain was profiled in a study of OX40 agonist ivuxolimab in advanced cancers. Turning to the study itself: Patients' therapy was ivuxolimab, an antibody that acts as an agonist of OX40 (CD134). Averaging 60 years in age, with a range of roughly 23 to 85, the cohort was 65% to 90% male.

Germline CDR1 and CDR2: GTSNPN and SVGIG (reference sequence). CDR3 length: 15 residues. V lost 0 bases and J 5 bases, leaving 14 bases between the germline ends. Sequencing was performed with immunoSEQ multiplex PCR; in TCRdb, only in-frame clones are kept and a portion is missing. This table holds 50,000 or so clones, less than 85% found once. The chain combines TRBV30 with TRBJ1-5, with unresolved D. Sequences were derived from CD4+ or CD8+ T cells sorted from blood, sampled in a trial of the OX40 agonist ivuxolimab. This clonotype originated in an adult with an advanced solid tumor such as melanoma, head and neck, liver or kidney cancer. In nucleotides, the CDR3 is TGTGCCTGGAGTGTACTGGCGGGTACCGATCAGCCCCAGCATTTT. It yields the protein CAWSVLAGTDQPQHF. Supplemented by reference TRBV30 and TRBJ1-5, the full variable domain reads SQTIHQWPATLVQPVGSPLSLECTVEGTSNPNLYWYRQAAGRGLQLLFYSVGIGQISSEVPQNLSASRPQDRQFILSSKKLLLSDSGFYLCAWSVLAGTDQPQHFGDGTRLSIL.